This TCR beta chain emerged from a study of PD-1 blockade in classical Hodgkin lymphoma. Study as a whole: Administration of nivolumab to patients was at 3 mg/kg intravenously every 2 weeks.

The study, taken as a whole, reports: TCR diversity at baseline was reported to be reduced in newly diagnosed patients relative to healthy donors.

Profiling relied on immunoSEQ multiplex PCR, and the TCRdb table lists in-frame clones only, not all of them. The sample carries around 92,000 clones, more than 80% recorded once. A remark on this clone: Its antigen remains unknown.

Indicated time point: cycle 4 day 1 (C4D1), after less than seven weeks of nivolumab. Brentuximab vedotin exposure varied among the patients, all of whom had relapsed after autologous stem cell transplantation. CDR1 and CDR2 from the germline V gene are SGHTA and FQGNSA. The CDR3 is 17 amino acids. Trimming took off 4 bases at V and 6 bases at J, with 24 bases between the two ends. This sample comprised peripheral blood mononuclear cells (PBMCs), obtained before the fourth cycle of nivolumab. The receptor comes from a human donor with classical Hodgkin lymphoma. This sequence joins TRBV7-2 and TRBJ2-5; maybe TRBD2 (6 bases). The CDR3 bases are TGTGCCAGCAGCTCTCCCACCTCCGGGGGATCGGGAAAGACCCAGTACTTC. Its protein product is CASSSPTSGGSGKTQYF.